This T cell receptor beta chain was captured by sequencing in a study of shared clonotypes between healthy human individuals. TCRdb keeps only in-frame clones here, not all; method: immunoSEQ multiplex PCR. Of over 2 million clones listed, 85% to 95% are singletons. The CDR3 has 18 residues. Germline CDR1 and CDR2: LGHNA and YSLEER. V shed 0 bases, J shed 4 bases, and the junction held 14 bases outside the gene matches. This receptor was taken from a man younger than 35 in good health. Some clones in this sample may be carry-over from other donors' samples. V usage is TRBV4-3 and J usage is TRBJ2-7, with 8 bases aligning to TRBD2. The sequenced sample consisted of naive CD4+ T cells from PBMCs. As for subset: CD45RA+ positively selected. The CDR3 region is CASSQEGTSGSKRYEQYF. The CDR3, as DNA: TGCGCCAGCAGCCAAGAAGGTACTAGCGGTTCCAAGAGGTACGAGCAGTACTTC.